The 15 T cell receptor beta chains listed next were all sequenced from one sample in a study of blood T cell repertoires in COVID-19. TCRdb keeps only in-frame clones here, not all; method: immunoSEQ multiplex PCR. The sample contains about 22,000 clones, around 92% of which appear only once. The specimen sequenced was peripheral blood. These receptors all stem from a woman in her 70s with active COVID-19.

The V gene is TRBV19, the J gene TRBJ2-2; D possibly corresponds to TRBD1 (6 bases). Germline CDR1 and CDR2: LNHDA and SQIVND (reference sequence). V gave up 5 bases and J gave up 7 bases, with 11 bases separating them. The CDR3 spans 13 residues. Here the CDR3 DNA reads TGTGCCAGTAGTGTGGGACACGTCGGGGAGCTGTTTTTT. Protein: CASSVGHVGELFF.

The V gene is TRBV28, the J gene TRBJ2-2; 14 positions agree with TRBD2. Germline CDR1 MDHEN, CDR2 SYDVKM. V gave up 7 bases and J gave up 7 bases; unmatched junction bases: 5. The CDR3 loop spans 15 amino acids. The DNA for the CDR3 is TGTGCCAGCAAGGGACTAGCGGGAGCGGACGGGGAGCTGTTTTTT. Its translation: CASKGLAGADGELFF.

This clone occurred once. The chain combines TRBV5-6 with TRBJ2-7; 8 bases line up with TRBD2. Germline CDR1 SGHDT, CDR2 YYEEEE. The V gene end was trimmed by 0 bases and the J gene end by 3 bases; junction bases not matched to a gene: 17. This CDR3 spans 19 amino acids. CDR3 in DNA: TGTGCCAGCAGCTTGGAATCTTTTTGGACTAGCCTGAAATTCTACGAGCAGTACTTC. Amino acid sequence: CASSLESFWTSLKFYEQYF.

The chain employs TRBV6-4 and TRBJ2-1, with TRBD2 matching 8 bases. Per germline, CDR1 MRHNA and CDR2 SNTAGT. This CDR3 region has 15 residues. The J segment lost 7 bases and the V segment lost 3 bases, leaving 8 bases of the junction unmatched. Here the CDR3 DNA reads TGTGCCAGCAGTGAGGCAGCGGGAGTTGGAAATGAGCAGTTCTTC. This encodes CASSEAAGVGNEQFF.

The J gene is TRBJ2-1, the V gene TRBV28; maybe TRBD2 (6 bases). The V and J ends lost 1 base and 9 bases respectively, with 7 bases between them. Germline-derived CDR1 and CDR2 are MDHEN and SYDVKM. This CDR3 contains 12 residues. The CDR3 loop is CASSLSLAEQFF. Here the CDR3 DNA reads TGTGCCAGCAGTTTATCACTAGCTGAGCAGTTCTTC.

The CDR3 DNA is TGTGCCAGCAGTTTAGTACCTCAGGGGGTAAATCAGCCCCAGCATTTT. Translated: CASSLVPQGVNQPQHF. The V call is TRBV28, the J call TRBJ1-5, with 7 bases that match TRBD1. The CDR3 has 16 amino acids. V shed 2 bases and J 4 bases; nucleotides not matched to a gene: 8. CDR1 is MDHEN and CDR2 is SYDVKM in the germline V gene.

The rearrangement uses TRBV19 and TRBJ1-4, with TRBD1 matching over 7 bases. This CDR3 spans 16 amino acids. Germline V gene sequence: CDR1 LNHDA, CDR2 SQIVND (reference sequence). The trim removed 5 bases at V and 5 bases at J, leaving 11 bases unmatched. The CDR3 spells CASSLRTGVINEKLFF. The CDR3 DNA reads TGTGCCAGTAGTCTTCGTACAGGGGTCATAAATGAAAAACTGTTTTTT.

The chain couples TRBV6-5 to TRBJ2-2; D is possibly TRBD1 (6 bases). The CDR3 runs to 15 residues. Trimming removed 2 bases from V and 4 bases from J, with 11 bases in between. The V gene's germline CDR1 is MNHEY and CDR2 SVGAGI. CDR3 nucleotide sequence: TGTGCCAGCAGTTACGGACAGATAGGCACCGGGGAGCTGTTTTTT. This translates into CASSYGQIGTGELFF.

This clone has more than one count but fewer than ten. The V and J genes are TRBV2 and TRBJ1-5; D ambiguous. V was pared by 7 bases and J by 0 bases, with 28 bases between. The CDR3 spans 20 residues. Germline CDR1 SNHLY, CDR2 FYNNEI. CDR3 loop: CASTPRGTVPKYDSNQPQHF. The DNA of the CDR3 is TGTGCCAGCACTCCACGAGGAACTGTACCAAAATACGATAGCAATCAGCCCCAGCATTTT.

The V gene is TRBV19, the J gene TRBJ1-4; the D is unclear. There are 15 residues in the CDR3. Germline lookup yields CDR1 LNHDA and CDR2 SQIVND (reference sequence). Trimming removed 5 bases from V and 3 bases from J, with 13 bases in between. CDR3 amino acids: CASSLGGAPNEKLFF. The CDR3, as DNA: TGTGCCAGTAGTCTAGGTGGAGCCCCTAATGAAAAACTGTTTTTT. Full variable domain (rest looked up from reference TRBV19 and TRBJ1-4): DGGITQSPKYLFRKEGQNVTLSCEQNLNHDAMYWYRQDPGQGLRLIYYSQIVNDFQKGDIAEGYSVSREKKESFPLTVTSAQKNPTAFYLCASSLGGAPNEKLFFGSGTQLSVL.

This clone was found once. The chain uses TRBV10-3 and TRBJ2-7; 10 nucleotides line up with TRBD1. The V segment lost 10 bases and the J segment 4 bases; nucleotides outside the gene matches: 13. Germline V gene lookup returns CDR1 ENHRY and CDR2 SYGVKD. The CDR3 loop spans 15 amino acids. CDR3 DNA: TGTGCCACGAAACCTTCAGCGGGACAGGGGTACGAGCAGTACTTC. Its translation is CATKPSAGQGYEQYF.

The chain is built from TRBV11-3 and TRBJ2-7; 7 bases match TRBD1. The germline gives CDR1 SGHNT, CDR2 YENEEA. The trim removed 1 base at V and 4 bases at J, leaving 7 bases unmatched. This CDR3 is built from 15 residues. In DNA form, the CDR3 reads TGTGCCAGCAGCTTAGGCGTACAGGGGAGATACGAGCAGTACTTC. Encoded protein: CASSLGVQGRYEQYF.

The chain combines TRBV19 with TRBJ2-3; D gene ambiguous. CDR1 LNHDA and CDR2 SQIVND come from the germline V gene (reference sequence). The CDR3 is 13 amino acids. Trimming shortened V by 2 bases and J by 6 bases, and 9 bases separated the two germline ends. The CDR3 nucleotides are TGTGCCAGTAGTATATCACTCGATGATACGCAGTATTTT. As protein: CASSISLDDTQYF.

For the CDR3, the DNA is TGTGCCAGTAGTGCACAGGGCCCTAATGAAAAACTGTTTTTT. Protein: CASSAQGPNEKLFF. V gene TRBV19 combines with J gene TRBJ1-4, with D tentatively TRBD1 (6 bases). With 5 bases removed from V and 3 bases from J, the gap between germline ends came to 10 bases. Germline V CDR1 and CDR2: LNHDA, SQIVND (reference sequence). This CDR3 region has 14 residues.

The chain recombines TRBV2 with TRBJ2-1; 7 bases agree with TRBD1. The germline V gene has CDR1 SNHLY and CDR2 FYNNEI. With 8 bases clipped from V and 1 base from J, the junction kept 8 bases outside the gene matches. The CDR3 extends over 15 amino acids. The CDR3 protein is CASLTGDGSYNEQFF. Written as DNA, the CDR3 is TGTGCCAGCCTCACAGGGGATGGTTCCTACAATGAGCAGTTCTTC.